This T cell receptor beta chain was observed in a study of cytomegalovirus exposure and HLA in healthy donors. Whole-study results and caveats: TCR beta V- and J-gene trimming was later associated with a missense DCLRE1C variant. Reportedly, a later analysis found an Asian-associated ancestry cluster had fewer N-insertions than the approximately 700-donor mean.

A multiplex PCR was run with 60 Vbeta primers and 13 Jbeta primers. Profiled with immunoSEQ multiplex PCR; TCRdb holds only in-frame clones, not every one. Among approximately 170,000 clones listed, roughly 73% were seen once. The germline V and J ends were trimmed by 4 bases and 1 base, with 11 bases remaining between them. Germline V lookup: CDR1 SGHDT, CDR2 YYEEEE. This CDR3 spans 14 amino acids. On this clone itself: Its antigen is not identified.

This sequence was found in a female donor in good health and CMV-seronegative. The sample taken for sequencing was PBMCs. This chain uses TRBV5-6 with TRBJ1-1, with a weak D call TRBD1 (6 bases). Written as DNA, the CDR3 is TGTGCCAGCAGCCCCCTAGGGGGGAACACTGAAGCTTTCTTT. Protein product: CASSPLGGNTEAFF.